The clone carrying this T cell receptor (beta chain) has a single count. The repertoire was sequenced with immunoSEQ multiplex PCR; TCRdb's copy has only in-frame clones and lacks some. The profile covers about 270,000 clones, with approximately 94% appearing a single time and 0.5% to 0.7% taken by the ten largest. The data derive from a study of T cell responses to AZD1222 COVID-19 vaccine. Germline lookup yields CDR1 SGHKS and CDR2 YYEKEE (reference sequence). The CDR3 length is 16 residues. The V gene lost 4 bases and the J gene lost 0 bases, with 13 bases spanning the gap. This chain uses TRBV5-5 with TRBJ2-2; D ambiguous. This sample comprised peripheral blood, obtained 28 days after the second AZD1222 dose. The source is an adult who received the AZD1222 COVID-19 vaccine. The CDR3 coding sequence is TGTGCCAGCAGCCTTGTAGGGCCCACGAACACCGGGGAGCTGTTTTTT. Translation: CASSLVGPTNTGELFF.